This TCR beta chain appears in the sequencing data of a study of blood T cell repertoires in COVID-19. V was clipped by 0 bases and J by 7 bases, with 15 bases between them. This CDR3 comprises 16 residues. From germline, CDR1 is MNHEY and CDR2 SMNVEV (reference sequence). Libraries were prepared by immunoSEQ multiplex PCR; TCRdb keeps only in-frame clonotypes and omits some of them. The repertoire has 200,000 or so clones, 80% to 85% of them found once; the top ten carry more than 2.5%. This receptor was taken from a woman aged 25 to 39 who had recovered from COVID-19. Source material: peripheral blood. The V gene is TRBV27, the J gene TRBJ2-2; D is perhaps TRBD1 (6 bases). The CDR3, as DNA: TGTGCCAGCAGTTTATCACAGGGAATGCGGAACGGGGAGCTGTTTTTT. This sequence encodes CASSLSQGMRNGELFF.